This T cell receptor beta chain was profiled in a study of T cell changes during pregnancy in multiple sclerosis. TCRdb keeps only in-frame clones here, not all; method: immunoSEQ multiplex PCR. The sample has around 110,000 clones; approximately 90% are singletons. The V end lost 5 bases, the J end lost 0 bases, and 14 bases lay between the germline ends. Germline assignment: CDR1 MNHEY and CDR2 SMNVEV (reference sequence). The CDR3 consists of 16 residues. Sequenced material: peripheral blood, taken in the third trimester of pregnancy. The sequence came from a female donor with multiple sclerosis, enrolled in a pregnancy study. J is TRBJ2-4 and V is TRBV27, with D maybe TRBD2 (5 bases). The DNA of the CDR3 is TGTGCCAGCAGTCCGAAGAGGGATGAAGCCAAAAACATTCAGTACTTC. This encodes CASSPKRDEAKNIQYF.